One and the same sample provided the 7 T cell receptor beta chains below, sequenced in a study of blood T cell repertoires in COVID-19. TCRdb's copy holds only in-frame clones and misses some; the assay was immunoSEQ multiplex PCR. The sample comprises about 160,000 clones, more than 75% of which are singletons, and more than 7.5% rests with the top ten. Material: peripheral blood. These TCRs come from a woman aged 60-75 years with COVID-19, enrolled during active disease.

The gene calls are TRBV18 and TRBJ2-1; no clear D gene. This CDR3 has 12 amino acids. Per germline, CDR1 KGHSH and CDR2 LQKENI. Trimming removed 2 bases at V and 6 bases at J, with 5 bases between. CDR3 sequence reads: CASSPSGNEQFF. The CDR3 DNA reads as TGTGCCAGCTCACCATCCGGCAATGAGCAGTTCTTC.

The chain recombines TRBV5-1 with TRBJ2-7, with 7 nucleotides matching TRBD2. Germline V lookup: CDR1 SGHRS, CDR2 YFSETQ. The CDR3 sequence is 13 residues long. V trimming: 3 bases; J trimming: 4 bases; junction bases outside the gene matches: 4. DNA for the CDR3: TGCGCCAGCAGCTCGGGGAGGGTGTACGAGCAGTACGTC. Translating it yields CASSSGRVYEQYV.

The CDR3 loop reads CASSSGLAAQETQYF. In nucleotides, the CDR3 is TGTGCCAGCAGCTCGGGACTAGCGGCCCAAGAGACCCAGTACTTC. The genes are TRBV11-3 and TRBJ2-5; 11 positions agree with TRBD2. The J segment lost 1 base and the V segment lost 4 bases, leaving 2 bases of the junction unmatched. CDR3 size: 15 residues. Germline-derived CDR1 and CDR2 are SGHNT and YENEEA.

J is TRBJ1-1 and V is TRBV29-1, with a weak D call TRBD1 (6 bases). There are 16 residues in the CDR3. The germline V gene has CDR1 SQVTM and CDR2 ANQGSEA. V dropped 1 base and J dropped 1 base, with 16 bases sitting between them. DNA of the CDR3: TGCAGCGTTGAAGTATCGCCGGGACATAGGAACACTGAAGCTTTCTTT. This sequence encodes CSVEVSPGHRNTEAFF.

This chain uses TRBV27 with TRBJ2-6; 10 nucleotides line up with TRBD1. Germline trimming cut 0 bases from V and 0 bases from J; bases unmatched to any gene: 5. CDR3 length equals 19 residues. Germline values: CDR1 MNHEY, CDR2 SMNVEV (reference sequence). The CDR3 coding sequence is TGTGCCAGCAGTTTATCCGGACAGGGGGTTCGCTCTGGGGCCAACGTCCTGACTTTC. It codes for CASSLSGQGVRSGANVLTF.

The rearrangement links TRBV5-1 to TRBJ1-3, with 9 bases matching TRBD1. Germline lookup yields CDR1 SGHRS and CDR2 YFSETQ. This CDR3 is 17 amino acids long. Trimming removed 4 bases from V and 0 bases from J; junction bases left unmatched: 8. CDR3 amino acids: CASSRLQGANSGNTIYF. DNA for the CDR3: TGCGCCAGCAGCAGGCTACAGGGGGCGAACTCTGGAAACACCATATATTTT.

The chain links TRBV3-1 (or the pseudogene TRBV3-2) to TRBJ1-2; TRBD1 matches 8 bases. This CDR3 comprises 15 residues. Germline CDR1 is LGHDT and CDR2 is YNNKEL (reference sequence). J was trimmed by 8 bases and V by 3 bases; bases with no gene match: 11. The CDR3 here is CASSQADRAASGYTF. The CDR3 DNA is TGTGCCAGCAGCCAGGCGGACAGGGCGGCTAGCGGCTACACCTTC.